The source of this TCR beta chain is a study of lymphopenia after photon versus proton radiotherapy. The study's findings and limits: A bigger post-nadir fall in TCR diversity correlated inversely with survival time in deceased patients.

Clones were read by immunoSEQ multiplex PCR, and TCRdb kept only the in-frame ones, dropping some. Here the sample spans about 83,000 clones, 83% being singletons. This clone was recorded only once. The antigen is not known. Germline V gene lookup returns CDR1 SQVTM and CDR2 ANQGSEA. The CDR3 is 13 amino acids. J gave up 6 bases and V 0 bases, and 3 bases lay outside the gene matches. The receptor's source is a man aged 60 to 69 with pancreatic cancer. This sequence joins TRBV29-1 and TRBJ2-7, with 9 bases lining up with TRBD1. The source was peripheral blood, collected from a patient treated with proton-based radiotherapy. CDR3 in amino acids: CSVEEDRGREQYF. The CDR3 DNA is TGCAGCGTTGAAGAGGACAGGGGTCGCGAGCAGTACTTC.